The next 4 T cell receptor beta chains were all read from a single sample in a study of blood T cell repertoires in COVID-19. Sequencing was performed with immunoSEQ multiplex PCR; in TCRdb, only in-frame clones are kept and a portion is missing. Seen here are 150,000 to 200,000 clones, approximately 79% observed once, and the top ten hold 3%. The sample was peripheral blood. The receptor source for this set is a woman at least 80 years old with acute or convalescent COVID-19.

J is TRBJ2-3 and V is TRBV4-2; maybe TRBD2 (6 bases). The CDR3 runs 16 residues. V dropped 4 bases and J dropped 3 bases, with 17 bases sitting between them. Germline lookup yields CDR1 LGHNA and CDR2 YNFKEQ. The CDR3 region is CASSPQSGESTDTQYF. The DNA for the CDR3 is TGTGCCAGCAGCCCCCAGTCGGGAGAATCGACAGATACGCAGTATTTT.

V usage is TRBV10-3 and J usage is TRBJ2-3; TRBD2 matches at 13 bases. Germline values: CDR1 ENHRY, CDR2 SYGVKD. This CDR3 spans 15 amino acids. Germline trimming cut 6 bases from V and 4 bases from J; bases unmatched to any gene: 4. CDR3 in DNA: TGTGCCATCAGCCGGACTAGCGGGAGCTCAGATACGCAGTATTTT. Its translation: CAISRTSGSSDTQYF.

The J gene is TRBJ2-1, the V gene TRBV5-5, with D perhaps matching TRBD2 (5 bases). This CDR3 contains 14 residues. V was pared by 2 bases and J by 4 bases, with 10 bases between. CDR1 SGHKS and CDR2 YYEKEE come from the germline V gene (reference sequence). CDR3 region: CASSFSGIYNEQFF. The CDR3 DNA is TGTGCCAGCAGCTTCTCCGGGATATACAATGAGCAGTTCTTC.

The J gene is TRBJ1-5, the V gene TRBV19; perhaps TRBD1 as D (6 bases). The CDR3 runs 14 residues. Trimming took off 4 bases at V and 8 bases at J, with 15 bases between the two ends. Germline V gives CDR1 LNHDA, CDR2 SQIVND (reference sequence). CDR3 residues: CASSKGGGPKPQHF. As DNA, the CDR3 is TGTGCCAGTAGTAAAGGGGGGGGTCCGAAGCCCCAGCATTTT.